This TCR beta chain stems from a study of T cell repertoires in cytomegalovirus infection. Study as a whole: Recently identified HLA-C-restricted CMV epitopes were among the peptides used. Carrying CMV and the relevant HLA type showed in public TCR beta signatures.

MiXCR, run by TCRdb on the reads, gives a single entry per CDR3 protein. The repertoire consists of a few hundred thousand distinct CDR3 sequences, with roughly 29% occurring once and the leading ten covering 15% to 20%. Ten or more counts support this clonotype. The antigen remains undetermined. General study points: Across the ex vivo response, the dominant clonotypes were HLA-C-restricted CMV-specific TCR beta clonotypes. Based on cumulative public TCR beta family frequency, carriers of CMV plus the relevant HLA were identified.

The sequencing here drew on cultured PBMCs, taken from culture after CMV antigen stimulation. The receptor was derived from a human donor in good health (CMV status not recorded). Some clones in this sample may be carry-over from other donors' samples.

The CDR3 nucleotides are TGTGCCAGCAGTTCCCGCCGACTCACTAGCGGGGGGGAGGGAACGCAGTATTTT. Translated, it gives CASSSRRLTSGGEGTQYF. The chain links TRBV6-1 to TRBJ2-3, with TRBD2 matching over 13 bases. Germline V lookup: CDR1 MNHNS, CDR2 SASEGT. The trim removed 5 bases at V and 9 bases at J, leaving 17 bases unmatched. There are 18 residues in the CDR3.